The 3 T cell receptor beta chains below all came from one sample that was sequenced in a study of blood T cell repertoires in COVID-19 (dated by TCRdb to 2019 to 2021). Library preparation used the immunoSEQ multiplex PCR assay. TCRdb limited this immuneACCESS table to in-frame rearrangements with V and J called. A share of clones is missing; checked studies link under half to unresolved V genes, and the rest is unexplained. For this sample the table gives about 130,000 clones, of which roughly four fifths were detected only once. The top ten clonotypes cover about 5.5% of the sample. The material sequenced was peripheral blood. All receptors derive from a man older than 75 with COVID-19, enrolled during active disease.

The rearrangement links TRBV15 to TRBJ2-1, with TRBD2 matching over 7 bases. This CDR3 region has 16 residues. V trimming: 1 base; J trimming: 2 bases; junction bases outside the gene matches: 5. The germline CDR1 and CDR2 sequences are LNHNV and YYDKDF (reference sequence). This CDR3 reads CATSRGASGPYNEQFF. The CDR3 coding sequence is TGTGCCACCAGCAGAGGGGCTAGCGGCCCCTACAATGAGCAGTTCTTC.

The CDR3 region is CASSNGDRGYEQYF. The CDR3 coding sequence is TGTGCCAGCAGTAACGGGGACAGGGGCTACGAGCAGTACTTC. V and J are TRBV5-6 and TRBJ2-7, with 10 bases lining up with TRBD1. The length of the CDR3 is 14 residues. V lost 5 bases to trimming and J lost 3 bases; unmatched junction nucleotides: 5. CDR1 and CDR2 (germline): SGHDT, YYEEEE.

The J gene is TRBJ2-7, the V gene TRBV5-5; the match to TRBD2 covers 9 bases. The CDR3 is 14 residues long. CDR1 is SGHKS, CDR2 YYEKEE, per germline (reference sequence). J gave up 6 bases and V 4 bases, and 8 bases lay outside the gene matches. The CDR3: CASSRGLAPSEQYF. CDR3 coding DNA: TGTGCCAGCAGCCGAGGACTAGCGCCATCCGAGCAGTACTTC.